The next 12 T cell receptor beta chains were all read from a single sample in a study of T-cell memory formation after mild COVID-19. TCRdb independently ran MiXCR on the 5' RACE reads; one entry per CDR3 protein. The sample contains some 450,000 distinct CDR3 sequences, about a sixth of which appear only once. Source material: PBMCs or a T cell subset sorted from them (not recorded which). The receptor source for this set is a man aged 18 to 30 who had mild COVID-19 (a few samples of this study predate the infection). Cell type and time point are not known.

In its sample, this clonotype was seen a few times. The chain uses TRBV7-2 and TRBJ2-3, with a possible D match to TRBD1 (6 bases). Per germline, CDR1 SGHTA and CDR2 FQGNSA. The V and J ends lost 6 bases and 5 bases respectively, with 15 bases between them. The CDR3 runs to 14 residues. The CDR3 loop reads CASRPPGAIDTQYF. As DNA, the CDR3 is TGTGCCAGCAGGCCCCCAGGGGCGATAGATACGCAGTATTTT.

The chain joins TRBV29-1 to TRBJ2-3; D not certain. Germline loops: CDR1 SQVTM, CDR2 ANQGSEA. Trimming removed 4 bases from V and 2 bases from J, with 7 bases in between. There are 12 residues in the CDR3. The CDR3 DNA reads as TGCAGCGTTGTAAGGGACACAGATACGCAGTATTTT. Translating it yields CSVVRDTDTQYF.

The chain uses TRBV20-1 and TRBJ2-2, with a tentative D call TRBD2 (5 bases). The V end was cut by 3 bases, the J end by 6 bases, with 11 bases between. Germline V gene lookup returns CDR1 DFQATT and CDR2 SNEGSKA (reference sequence). The CDR3 length is 13 residues. The CDR3 DNA follows: TGCAGTGCTAGTATCGGGGTGGCCGGGGAGCTGTTTTTT. Its protein product is CSASIGVAGELFF.

The table lists this clonotype with a few counts. The chain carries TRBV5-1 and TRBJ2-5, with 12 bases matching TRBD2. Germline V CDR1 and CDR2: SGHRS, YFSETQ. V lost 4 bases to trimming and J lost 5 bases; unmatched junction nucleotides: 9. The CDR3 is 16 residues long. CDR3 region: CASSPASGGAEETQYF. For the CDR3, the DNA is TGCGCCAGCAGCCCGGCTAGCGGGGGGGCCGAGGAGACCCAGTACTTC.

This chain links TRBV29-1 with TRBJ2-3; 10 bases are shared with TRBD2. CDR3 length: 13 amino acids. V was clipped by 5 bases and J by 3 bases; unmatched bases: 2. CDR1 and CDR2 (germline): SQVTM, ANQGSEA. CDR3 in amino acids: CSVSGGATDTQYF. The CDR3 region has the DNA TGCAGCGTTAGCGGGGGGGCAACAGATACGCAGTATTTT.

This clonotype was counted between two and nine times. The V call is TRBV5-1, the J call TRBJ2-1; 13 bases line up with TRBD2. V was pared by 4 bases and J by 4 bases, with 5 bases of the junction left unmatched. The germline V gene has CDR1 SGHRS and CDR2 YFSETQ. The CDR3 runs 16 residues. CDR3 in amino acids: CASSRGLAGSYNEQFF. The DNA of the CDR3 is TGCGCCAGCAGCCGGGGACTAGCGGGGTCTTACAATGAGCAGTTCTTC. The full variable domain, in which reference TRBV5-1 and TRBJ2-1 provide the parts outside the CDR3, is KAGVTQTPRYLIKTRGQQVTLSCSPISGHRSVSWYQQTPGQGLQFLFEYFSETQRNKGNFPGRFSGRQFSNSRSEMNVSTLELGDSALYLCASSRGLAGSYNEQFFGPGTRLTVL.

This clonotype was seen a few times. The J gene is TRBJ1-5, the V gene TRBV6-1, with D perhaps TRBD1 (6 bases). This CDR3 has 15 amino acids. CDR1 is MNHNS, CDR2 SASEGT, per germline. V dropped 9 bases and J dropped 4 bases, with 19 bases sitting between them. The CDR3 DNA reads TGTGCCAGTGGTGGTAAGGGGCAGGGGAATCAGCCCCAGCATTTT. This encodes CASGGKGQGNQPQHF.

The V and J genes are TRBV20-1 and TRBJ1-2; 8 bases align to TRBD1. Germline assignment: CDR1 DFQATT and CDR2 SNEGSKA (reference sequence). V gave up 8 bases and J gave up 4 bases; unmatched junction bases: 3. This CDR3 region has 11 residues. CDR3 nucleotide sequence: TGCAGTCCCAGGGGGCCCTATGGCTACACCTTC. Encoded protein: CSPRGPYGYTF.

The CDR3 DNA reads as TGCGCCAGCAGCCACATGGACAGCGTCCTTTTCTTT. Translating it yields CASSHMDSVLFF. The V call is TRBV4-1, the J call TRBJ1-1, with D possibly TRBD1 on 6 matching bases. Germline-derived CDR1 and CDR2 are MGHRA and YSYEKL. V was shortened by 3 bases and J by 13 bases, with 15 bases between the two germline ends. CDR3 length: 12 amino acids.

This chain links TRBV20-1 with TRBJ1-5; D is uncertain. Trimming cost V 3 bases and J 7 bases, with 10 bases left between them. The CDR3 is 12 amino acids. The germline CDR1 and CDR2 sequences are DFQATT and SNEGSKA (reference sequence). The CDR3 protein is CSASNVGQPQHF. In DNA form, the CDR3 reads TGCAGTGCTAGTAACGTCGGGCAGCCCCAGCATTTT.

This clonotype has more than one count but fewer than ten. The rearrangement uses TRBV11-1 and TRBJ2-5; D uncertain. Germline V CDR1 and CDR2: SGHAT, FQDESV (reference sequence). This CDR3 region has 12 residues. The germline V and J ends were trimmed by 5 bases and 5 bases, with 9 bases remaining between them. The CDR3 sequence is CASSAEWETQYF. CDR3 DNA sequence: TGTGCCAGCAGCGCAGAGTGGGAGACCCAGTACTTC. Based on the CDR3 plus reference TRBV11-1 and TRBJ2-5, the full variable domain is EAEVAQSPRYKITEKSQAVAFWCDPISGHATLYWYRQILGQGPELLVQFQDESVVDDSQLPKDRFSAERLKGVDSTLKIQPAELGDSAMYLCASSAEWETQYFGPGTRLLVL.

The gene calls are TRBV15 and TRBJ2-1; no definite D call. CDR1 LNHNV and CDR2 YYDKDF come from the germline V gene (reference sequence). V lost 3 bases and J lost 0, with 12 bases in between. The CDR3 runs to 16 residues. CDR3 sequence: CATSRLRGSSYNEQFF. The CDR3 nucleotides are TGTGCCACCAGCAGGCTCCGTGGCAGCTCCTACAATGAGCAGTTCTTC.